This record covers a single T cell receptor beta chain. As yet, its antigen is unknown. This record belongs to a study of cytomegalovirus exposure and HLA in healthy donors. Study-level background: There were approximately 81 million unique TCRs (from HLA-typed donors) in an early data release.

Germline V gene lookup returns CDR1 LNHDA and CDR2 SQIVND (reference sequence). Trimming took 9 bases from V and 6 from J, leaving 18 bases between them. The CDR3 runs to 13 residues. Findings and caveats of the study: For cytomegalovirus status, the classifier reportedly gave diagnoses with high specificity and sensitivity.

The PCR ran on 60 Vbeta and 13 Jbeta primers. The data were produced by immunoSEQ multiplex PCR, yet TCRdb's version contains in-frame clones alone and is incomplete. In the table there are about 130,000 clones, around three quarters of which are singletons. This clonotype was obtained from a man aged 35 to 55 in good health and CMV-seropositive. Sequencing input: PBMCs. V and J are TRBV19 and TRBJ2-7; D unresolved. Here the CDR3 reads CASSRAPSREQYF. The CDR3 DNA follows: TGTGCCAGCTCTCGAGCCCCGAGTCGCGAGCAGTACTTC.